Sequencing of this TCR beta chain was carried out in a study of siplizumab effects on memory and regulatory T cells. Study-level points and caveats: It seemed that naive T cells were more diverse than memory cells and were major contributors to the alloresponse. Proliferating Tregs taken from siplizumab cultures were not shown to have a confirmed suppressive function. A small minority of alloreactive clones were mapped to unstimulated subsets.

CDR1 MDHEN and CDR2 SYDVKM come from the germline V gene. This CDR3 has 18 amino acids. V trimming: 3 bases; J trimming: 0 bases; junction bases outside the gene matches: 10. On this clone itself: Its specificity is unknown.

TCR templates, about 100,000 per sample, were assayed. Profiling relied on immunoSEQ multiplex PCR, and the TCRdb table lists in-frame clones only, not all of them. The data contain approximately 84,000 clones, 95% of them singletons. Material: CD8+ T cells sorted from blood. The chain recombines TRBV28 with TRBJ2-1, with 8 bases identical to TRBD2. This TCR was sampled from a human donor in good health. CDR3: CASSFFCGRPSSYNEQFF. CDR3 in DNA: TGTGCCAGCAGTTTTTTTTGCGGGAGGCCCAGCTCCTACAATGAGCAGTTCTTC. Full variable domain (remainder filled in from reference TRBV28 and TRBJ2-1): DVKVTQSSRYLVKRTGEKVFLECVQDMDHENMFWYRQDPGLGLRLIYFSYDVKMKEKGDIPEGYSVSREKKERFSLILESASTNQTSMYLCASSFFCGRPSSYNEQFFGPGTRLTVL.